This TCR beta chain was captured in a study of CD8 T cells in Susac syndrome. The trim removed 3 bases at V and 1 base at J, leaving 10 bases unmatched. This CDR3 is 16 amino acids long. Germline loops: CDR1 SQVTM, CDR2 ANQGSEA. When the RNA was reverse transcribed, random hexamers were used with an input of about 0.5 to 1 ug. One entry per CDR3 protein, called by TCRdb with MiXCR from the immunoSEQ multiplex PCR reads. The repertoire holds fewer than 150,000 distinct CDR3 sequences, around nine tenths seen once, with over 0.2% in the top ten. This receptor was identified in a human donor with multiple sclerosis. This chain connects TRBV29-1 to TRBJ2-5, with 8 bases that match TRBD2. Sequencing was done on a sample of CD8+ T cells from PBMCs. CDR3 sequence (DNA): TGCAGCGTTGATGGCCAGCGGGAGCCCATCCAAGAGACCCAGTACTTC. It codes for CSVDGQREPIQETQYF.